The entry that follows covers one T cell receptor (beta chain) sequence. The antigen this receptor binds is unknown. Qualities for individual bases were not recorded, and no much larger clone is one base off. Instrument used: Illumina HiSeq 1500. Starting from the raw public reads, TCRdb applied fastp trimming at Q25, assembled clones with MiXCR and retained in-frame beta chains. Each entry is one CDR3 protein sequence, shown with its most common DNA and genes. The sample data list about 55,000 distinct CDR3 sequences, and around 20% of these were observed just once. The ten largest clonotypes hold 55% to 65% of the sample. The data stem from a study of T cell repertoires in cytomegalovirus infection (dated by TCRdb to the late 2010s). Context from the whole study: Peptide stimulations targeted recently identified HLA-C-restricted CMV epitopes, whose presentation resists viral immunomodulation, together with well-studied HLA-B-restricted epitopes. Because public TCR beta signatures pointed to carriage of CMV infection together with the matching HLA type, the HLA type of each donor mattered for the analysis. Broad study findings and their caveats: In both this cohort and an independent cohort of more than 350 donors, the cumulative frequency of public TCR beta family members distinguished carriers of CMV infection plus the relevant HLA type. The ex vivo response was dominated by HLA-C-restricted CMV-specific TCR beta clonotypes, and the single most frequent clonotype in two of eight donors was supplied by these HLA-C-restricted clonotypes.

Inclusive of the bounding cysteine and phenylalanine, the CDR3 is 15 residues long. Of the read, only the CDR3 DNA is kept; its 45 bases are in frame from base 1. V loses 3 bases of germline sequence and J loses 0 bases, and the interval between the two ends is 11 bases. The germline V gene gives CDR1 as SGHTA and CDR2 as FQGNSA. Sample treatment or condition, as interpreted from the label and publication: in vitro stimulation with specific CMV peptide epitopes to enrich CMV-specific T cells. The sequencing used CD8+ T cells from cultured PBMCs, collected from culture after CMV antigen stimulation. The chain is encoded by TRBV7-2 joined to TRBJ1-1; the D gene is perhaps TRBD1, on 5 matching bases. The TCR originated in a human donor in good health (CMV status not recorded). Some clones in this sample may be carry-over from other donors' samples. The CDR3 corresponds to CASSFRDGVNTEAFF. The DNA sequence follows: TGTGCCAGCAGCTTTCGGGACGGGGTGAACACTGAAGCTTTCTTT.